This TCR beta chain appears in the sequencing data of a study of response to subunit inactivated influenza vaccine (dated by TCRdb to about 2018). Study-wide context: To follow how T cells responded to a trivalent subunit inactivated influenza vaccine, the researchers relied on deep quantitative profiling of the T cell receptor repertoire.

The method was RT-PCR. Instrument on record: Illumina HiSeq 2500. TCRdb reprocessed the public reads (quality trimming at Q25 with fastp, clone calling with MiXCR) and kept in-frame beta chains. Entries are consolidated by CDR3 protein sequence, retaining the most common genes and DNA. This sample comprises 500,000 or so distinct CDR3 sequences, 16% of them detected only once. The ten top clones hold over 2.5% of the sample. Summary of the overall study and its limitations: The authors proposed that each seasonal influenza vaccination may bring in only a limited number of new T cells.

Points on this clonotype: Its recognized antigen is unknown. Base qualities are missing; no much larger clone stands one base away.

This clonotype originated in a man aged 50 to 69 who received an inactivated influenza vaccine. Donor details come from another sample of the same person, matched by shared clones. Here the sequenced sample was CD4+ T cells sorted from PBMCs, taken around 25 months after vaccination.

For the CDR3, the sequence is CASSPPTITTEAFF. Read as DNA, the sequence is TGTGCCAGCTCACCACCGACCATTACCACTGAAGCTTTCTTT. The chain is encoded by TRBV18 joined to TRBJ1-1; the D gene cannot be resolved reliably. Relative to germline, V is 0 bases shorter and J is 4 bases shorter, with 9 bases between their ends. According to the germline V gene, CDR1 reads KGHSH and CDR2 reads LQKENI. The CDR3 contains 14 residues, cysteine and phenylalanine counted. Only the CDR3 region is kept as DNA, spanning 42 bases read in frame from base 1.